This T cell receptor beta chain was documented in a study of blood T cell repertoires in COVID-19 (dated by TCRdb to 2020 to 2022). Turning to the overall study: The collaborator samples originated in the United States, Italy and Spain and spanned the acute and convalescent phases of COVID-19. Where available, HLA class I and class II types were taken from metadata supplied by the sample provider and were not determined by assay-based typing. Samples came from the ongoing ImmuneRACE study (first 160 participants) plus 1,254 subjects from 6 global collaborators. Subjects who had been exposed to COVID-19, were actively infected with it, or had recovered from it provided the deeply sampled blood TCRbeta repertoires that made up the dataset. The repertoires were released in a freely available public database meant as a resource for research on the immune response to SARS-CoV-2. Nearly every sample came with metadata listing a de-identified subject ID, COVID-19 status, age in years and sex. The prospective study material was composed of cDNA or gDNA derived from T cells, B-cell-depleted T cells, or PBMCs. Results the study describes overall, beyond this receptor: The amount of clinical and demographic metadata varied by source and participant and was provided uncurated.

Participants in the prospective study were enrolled through a virtual design, were aged roughly 18 to 100 years, and lived in roughly 26 United States geographic areas. In the prospective study, participants were assigned to cohorts based on the clinical history participants reported in a screening survey and a study questionnaire. For ImmuneRACE Cohort 3, a participant was defined as recovered based on two consecutive negative NP/OP PCR tests, clearance by a healthcare professional, or resolution of symptoms. Each participant in the prospective study had whole blood, serum and a nasopharyngeal or oropharyngeal swab collected by mobile phlebotomists. Additional blood draws and questionnaires over an approximately 2-month period could optionally be provided by prospective study participants. Before DNA extraction, blood samples from the prospective study were shipped at room temperature or frozen.

TCRbeta CDR3 regions were amplified from genomic DNA using the immunoSEQ Assay, a bias-controlled multiplex PCR. The study's own analysis went as follows. Nucleated cell counts per sample were estimated from amplification of reference gene primers within the assay. Sequence reads were collapsed and filtered to measure the absolute abundance of every unique TCRbeta CDR3 rearrangement. For each sample, productive Simpson clonality was calculated as the square root of Simpson's diversity index over productive rearrangements. This is the immuneACCESS table as TCRdb keeps it, with only in-frame sequences that have V and J called. A part of the clones is gone; compared with another copy, unresolved V genes explain less than half, and the rest is unexplained. V, J and clone size are taken as reported in that table, and D and trimming were inferred from the DNA itself. A total of 250,000 or so clones appear in this sample, approximately 83% of them only once. 3.4% of the sample lies in the top ten.

The cysteine opens and the phenylalanine closes a CDR3 of 16 amino acids. Just the 48-base CDR3 DNA is kept, in frame starting at base 1. CDR1 and CDR2, looked up from the germline V gene (reference sequence), are SEHNR and FQNEAQ. The junction carries 22 bases between V and J, which are trimmed by 5 bases and 6 bases respectively. A remark on this clone: Its antigen is unknown. Within one base of it there is no much larger clone, and no base qualities were kept.

The specimen sequenced was PBMCs or T cells enriched from blood (not recorded which). The chain links TRBV7-9 with TRBJ1-2; the D gene lacks a confident call. The TCR comes from a man aged 50 to 59 who had recovered from COVID-19. The CDR3 amino acid sequence is: CASSQEGRYRPDGYTF. DNA sequence: TGTGCCAGCAGCCAGGAGGGAAGATATCGCCCCGATGGCTACACCTTC.